A single sample gave rise to the 20 T cell receptor beta chains below, sequenced in a study of blood T cell repertoires in COVID-19. TCRdb's table, derived via immunoSEQ multiplex PCR, lists solely in-frame clones and lacks some. The sample carries some 150,000 clones, approximately 85% recorded once. The specimen sequenced was peripheral blood. Receptor source: a man between 35 and 55 years old who had recovered from COVID-19.

The CDR3 DNA follows: TGTGCCAGCAGCGCCTCTAAGCGGGAGGCTATTACAGATACGCAGTATTTT. Translated: CASSASKREAITDTQYF. J is TRBJ2-3 and V is TRBV9, with 9 bases aligning to TRBD2. V gave up 3 bases and J gave up 3 bases; unmatched junction bases: 11. Germline V gene lookup returns CDR1 SGDLS and CDR2 YYNGEE. The CDR3 is 17 amino acids.

The chain combines TRBV4-3 with TRBJ1-2; 11 bases line up with TRBD1. The CDR3 is 16 amino acids. J lost 2 bases, V lost 4 bases, and 6 bases had no gene match. The germline V gene encodes CDR1 LGHNA and CDR2 YSLEER. The CDR3: CASSRRTGGTNYGYTF. The DNA for the CDR3 is TGCGCCAGCAGCCGTCGGACAGGGGGCACCAACTATGGCTACACCTTC.

Of note for this clone: The limits of the CDR3 on the DNA are not certain, so only TCRdb's listed CDR3 is given. The CDR3 protein is CASSWAAGIDHTF. The V call is TRBV5-4, the J call TRBJ1-2; TRBD1, the D gene given by the table, was not confirmed from the DNA. Germline V gene sequence: CDR1 SGHNT, CDR2 YYREEE (reference sequence). The CDR3 spans 13 residues, counting both ends.

In DNA form, the CDR3 reads TGTGCCTGGAGAAACATTGACAGGAACACTGAAGCTTTCTTT. It translates to CAWRNIDRNTEAFF. V is TRBV30 and J is TRBJ1-1; D possibly corresponds to TRBD1 (5 bases). The V end was cut by 3 bases, the J end by 1 base, with 12 bases between. The CDR3 loop spans 14 amino acids. Germline V gene sequence: CDR1 GTSNPN, CDR2 SVGIG (reference sequence).

The chain uses TRBV24-1 and TRBJ2-5; D call uncertain. V lost 2 bases to trimming and J lost 1 base, with 4 bases between them. CDR3 length: 13 amino acids. Looked up from germline, CDR1 is KGHDR and CDR2 is SFDVKD. The chain's CDR3 is CATSDSPQETQYF. Here the CDR3 DNA reads TGTGCCACCAGTGATTCTCCCCAAGAGACCCAGTACTTC.

This clone has just a few counts. This rearrangement joins TRBV7-3 to TRBJ2-7; tentatively, D is TRBD1 (5 bases). The ends were cut back, 5 bases at V and 0 bases at J, with 8 bases in the middle. CDR3 size: 13 residues. Germline lookup yields CDR1 SGHTA and CDR2 FQGTGA. CDR3 in DNA: TGTGCCAGCAGCAGGGGAAGCTCCTACGAGCAGTACTTC. Encoded protein: CASSRGSSYEQYF.

As concerns this clone: This sample also contains other DNA sequences that code for the same CDR3. The V call is TRBV12-3 or TRBV12-4, the J call TRBJ1-1; D is uncertain. The CDR3 is 12 amino acids. V gave up 5 bases and J gave up 5 bases, with 9 bases separating them. In nucleotides, the CDR3 is TGTGCCAGCAGTCTACGGGGTACTGAAGCTTTCTTT. It codes for CASSLRGTEAFF.

Of note for this clone: One end of the junction is discordant with germline, which a read error may explain. The CDR3: CASSNQALNTEAFF. The DNA of the CDR3 is TGTGCCAGCAGTAACCAGGCCTTGAACACTGAAGCTTTCTTT. The chain uses TRBV19 and TRBJ1-1; D is unclear. From germline, CDR1 is LNHDA and CDR2 SQIVND (reference sequence). The CDR3 loop spans 14 amino acids.

The V gene is TRBV12-5, the J gene TRBJ1-2, with 12 bases aligning to TRBD1. With 4 bases clipped from V and 8 bases from J, the junction kept 2 bases outside the gene matches. Germline V CDR1 and CDR2: LGHNT, FRNRAP. CDR3 length equals 13 residues. The CDR3 DNA is TGTGCTAGTGGTTCCGGGACAGGGGGCGGCTACACCTTC. Protein product: CASGSGTGGGYTF.

The V and J genes are TRBV3-1 (or the pseudogene TRBV3-2) and TRBJ1-4, with TRBD1 identical over 7 bases. CDR3 length: 17 residues. Per the germline V gene, CDR1 is LGHDT and CDR2 is YNNKEL (reference sequence). V trimming: 0 bases; J trimming: 0 bases; junction bases outside the gene matches: 4. The CDR3 region has the DNA TGTGCCAGCAGCCAAGATTTGGGGACAGCAACTAATGAAAAACTGTTTTTT. This codes for CASSQDLGTATNEKLFF.

The chain has TRBV4-3 and TRBJ2-3, with a tentative D call TRBD2 (5 bases). Germline lookup yields CDR1 LGHNA and CDR2 YSLEER. The CDR3 has 14 amino acids. V was shortened by 2 bases and J by 6 bases, with 12 bases between the two germline ends. The CDR3 sequence is CASSQSGPWDTQYF. Written as DNA, the CDR3 is TGCGCCAGCAGCCAAAGCGGTCCGTGGGATACGCAGTATTTT.

The gene calls are TRBV11-2 and TRBJ2-5; maybe TRBD1 (5 bases). CDR3 size: 12 residues. V gave up 6 bases and J gave up 5 bases, with 10 bases separating them. CDR1 and CDR2 from the germline V gene are SGHAT and FQNNGV. The CDR3 here is CASSRQSETQYF. For the CDR3, the DNA is TGTGCCAGCAGTCGACAGTCGGAGACCCAGTACTTC.

The V call is TRBV9, the J call TRBJ1-4; weak D call: TRBD1 (5 bases). The CDR3 consists of 14 residues. The V end lost 3 bases, the J end lost 6 bases, and 12 bases lay between the germline ends. Germline values: CDR1 SGDLS, CDR2 YYNGEE. CDR3 sequence reads: CASSDNAGDEKLFF. CDR3 nucleotide sequence: TGTGCCAGCAGCGACAACGCGGGGGATGAAAAACTGTTTTTT.

This chain links TRBV6-5 with TRBJ2-7; D perhaps matches TRBD1 (6 bases). Germline V lookup: CDR1 MNHEY, CDR2 SVGAGI. This CDR3 region has 15 residues. Trimming cost V 6 bases and J 3 bases, with 18 bases left between them. This CDR3 is CASRLPGANYYEQYF. DNA of the CDR3: TGTGCCAGCAGACTGCCAGGGGCCAACTACTACGAGCAGTACTTC.

The V call is TRBV11-2, the J call TRBJ2-3, with 13 bases identical to TRBD2. CDR3 length equals 19 residues. The V and J ends lost 2 bases and 5 bases, in that order; junction bases with no gene match: 13. Germline V gene data show CDR1 as SGHAT and CDR2 as FQNNGV. The CDR3 sequence is CASSLNPGLAGTRGDTQYF. The CDR3 nucleotides are TGTGCCAGCAGCTTAAATCCGGGACTAGCGGGGACTCGGGGAGATACGCAGTATTTT.

This clone was counted a single time. The V gene is TRBV19, the J gene TRBJ2-1, with a tentative D call TRBD1 (5 bases). CDR1 and CDR2 (germline): LNHDA, SQIVND (reference sequence). Trimming took 7 bases from V and 9 from J, leaving 19 bases between them. This CDR3 region has 14 residues. In DNA, the CDR3 is TGTGCCAGTACAGGGCAGGGTGGTATTGGTGAGCAGTTCTTC. This codes for CASTGQGGIGEQFF.

The sample holds a few counts of this clone. The V and J genes are TRBV4-3 and TRBJ2-7; D perhaps matches TRBD2 (6 bases). This CDR3 spans 15 amino acids. Germline CDR1 LGHNA, CDR2 YSLEER. Deletions cut 0 bases from V and 2 bases from J, with 11 bases between. The CDR3 spells CASSQDWRGPYEQYF. The CDR3 region has the DNA TGCGCCAGCAGCCAAGATTGGAGGGGACCCTACGAGCAGTACTTC.

As for this clone: Germline and junction disagree at one end, which may indicate a read error. The chain links TRBV7-2 to TRBJ2-5, with 11 bases identical to TRBD2. The CDR3 contains 15 residues. The germline V gene encodes CDR1 SGHTA and CDR2 FQGNSA. This chain's CDR3 is CASSPKKQLAGDENF. CDR3 nucleotides: TGTGCCAGCAGTCCAAAGAAACAACTAGCGGGAGATGAAAACTTC.

V usage is TRBV6-2 or TRBV6-3 and J usage is TRBJ2-3; D is unresolved. The V end lost 2 bases, the J end lost 2 bases, and 8 bases lay between the germline ends. CDR1 is MNHEY, CDR2 SVGEGT, per germline. The CDR3 is 14 amino acids. The CDR3 DNA sequence: TGTGCCAGCAGTTACCTCGGTCACACAGATACGCAGTATTTT. Protein sequence: CASSYLGHTDTQYF.

The table lists this clone with a few counts. The rearrangement links TRBV24-1 to TRBJ2-1, with 8 bases identical to TRBD2. The CDR3 loop spans 11 amino acids. Germline CDR1 and CDR2: KGHDR and SFDVKD. V was pared by 6 bases and J by 12 bases, with 3 bases of the junction left unmatched. The CDR3 is CATSPGGMQFF. CDR3 nucleotide sequence: TGTGCCACCAGTCCGGGGGGGATGCAGTTCTTC.